This section outlines one TCR beta chain sequence together with its context. Antigen unknown. The data stem from a study of OX40 agonist ivuxolimab in advanced cancers. Study context: The dose-escalation cohort had hepatocellular carcinoma, melanoma, renal cell or head and neck cancer.

Study observations and caveats: CD4+ and CD8+ T cells in blood underwent clonal expansion by week 6 at 0.1 to 3.0 mg/kg.

CDR1 is ENHRY and CDR2 is SYGVKD in the germline V gene. This CDR3 is 15 amino acids long. Trimming took 0 bases from V and 9 from J; bases not matched to a gene: 6. The protocol was immunoSEQ multiplex PCR, while the TCRdb copy is restricted to in-frame clones and leaves out a portion. Here the sample spans some 69,000 clones, 88% being singletons. The material sequenced was CD4+ or CD8+ T cells sorted from blood, taken in a trial of the OX40 agonist ivuxolimab. The TCR comes from an adult with an advanced solid tumor such as melanoma, head and neck, liver or kidney cancer. The rearrangement uses TRBV10-3 and TRBJ1-5, with 9 bases matching TRBD1. The CDR3 DNA reads as TGTGCCATCAGTGAGTCGACAGGGGGAGTTGGGCCCCAGCATTTT. Its translation: CAISESTGGVGPQHF.